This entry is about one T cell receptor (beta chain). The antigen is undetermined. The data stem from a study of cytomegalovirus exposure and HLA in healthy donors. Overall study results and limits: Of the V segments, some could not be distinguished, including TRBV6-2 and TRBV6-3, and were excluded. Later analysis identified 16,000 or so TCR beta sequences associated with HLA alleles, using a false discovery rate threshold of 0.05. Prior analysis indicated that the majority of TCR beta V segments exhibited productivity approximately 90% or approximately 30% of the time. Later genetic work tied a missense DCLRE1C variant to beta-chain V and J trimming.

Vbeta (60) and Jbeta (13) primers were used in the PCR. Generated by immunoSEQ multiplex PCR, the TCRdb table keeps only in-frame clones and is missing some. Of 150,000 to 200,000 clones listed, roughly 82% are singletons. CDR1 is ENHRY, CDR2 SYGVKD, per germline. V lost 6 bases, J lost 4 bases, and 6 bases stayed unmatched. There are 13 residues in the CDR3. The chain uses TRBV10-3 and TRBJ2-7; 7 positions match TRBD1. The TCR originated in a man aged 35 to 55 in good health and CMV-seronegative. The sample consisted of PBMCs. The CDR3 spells CAISRQGDYEQYF. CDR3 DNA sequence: TGTGCCATCAGCAGACAGGGAGATTACGAGCAGTACTTC.